This TCR beta chain was recorded in a study of molecular identifiers for immune sequencing clone quantification. V lost 5 bases to trimming and J lost 1 base; unmatched junction nucleotides: 4. Germline CDR1 reads SGHAT; CDR2 reads FQNNGV. This CDR3 is 15 amino acids long. Whole-study findings and limits: A shared barcode on identical TCR molecules could lead to underestimated sizes for highly expanded clones. Clones of above 20 RNA copies carried over 99% of effector molecules; in naive cells they carried under 1%.

Listed TCR primers and previously described methods were used for bulk TCR libraries. TCRdb passed the PCR reads through MiXCR, listing each CDR3 protein once. The table includes around 8,600 distinct CDR3 sequences, under 15% detected once. Judged by abundance, this clonotype is medium-sized. Its target is unknown. When naive CD8 T cells were sorted, they were gated as CD8+CD4-CCR7+CD45RA+. The rearrangement joins TRBV11-2 to TRBJ2-5, with 10 bases lining up with TRBD2. Sequenced sample: naive CD8+ T cells from blood, with Jurkat cell RNA spiked in. Regarding subset: FACS-sorted CD8+CD4-CCR7+CD45RA+ naive T cells. The TCR originated in a human donor in good health. Some libraries in this study had Jurkat cell RNA spiked in. CDR3 DNA: TGTGCCAGCAGCCTATGGACTAGCGGCCAAGAGACCCAGTACTTC. This encodes CASSLWTSGQETQYF.